One and the same sample provided the 21 T cell receptor beta chains below, sequenced in a study of T cells after yellow fever vaccination. TCRdb re-derived calls from the 5' RACE reads in MiXCR, one entry per CDR3 protein. The table shows 550,000 to 750,000 distinct CDR3 sequences, with about 14% occurring only once. Sequences were derived from PBMCs, sampled on the day of the yellow fever booster vaccination. Receptor source: a man aged 25-45 years who received the YFV17D yellow fever vaccine.

This clonotype was detected only a few times. The chain links TRBV3-1 to TRBJ2-5, with D perhaps assigned TRBD1 or TRBD2 (6 bases each). The CDR3 sequence is 15 residues long. Trimming shortened V by 5 bases and J by 3 bases, and 16 bases separated the two germline ends. Germline V gene data show CDR1 as LGHDT and CDR2 as YNNKEL (reference sequence). As DNA, the CDR3 is TGTGCCAGCAGCTCCATTAGGGGGGAGAAAGAGACCCAGTACTTC. Its translation is CASSSIRGEKETQYF.

This clonotype was seen only a few times. The rearrangement uses TRBV4-3 and TRBJ2-7; D is perhaps TRBD2 (6 bases). V was clipped by 3 bases and J by 7 bases, with 16 bases between them. The CDR3 covers 14 residues. The germline CDR1 and CDR2 sequences are LGHNA and YSLEER. This chain's CDR3 is CASSQTDKGREQYF. CDR3 bases: TGCGCCAGCAGCCAGACGGACAAAGGGAGGGAGCAGTACTTC.

V is TRBV7-3 and J is TRBJ2-1; a weak D match, TRBD2 (5 bases). Germline V gene lookup returns CDR1 SGHTA and CDR2 FQGTGA. This CDR3 contains 14 residues. V dropped 5 bases and J dropped 6 bases, with 14 bases sitting between them. The DNA for the CDR3 is TGTGCCAGCAGCCCCGGGGTGAGCGGCAATGAGCAGTTCTTC. This translates into CASSPGVSGNEQFF. Full variable domain (rest looked up from reference TRBV7-3 and TRBJ2-1): GAGVSQTPSNKVTEKGKYVELRCDPISGHTALYWYRQSLGQGPEFLIYFQGTGAADDSGLPNDRFFAVRPEGSVSTLKIQRTERGDSAVYLCASSPGVSGNEQFFGPGTRLTVL.

The CDR3 loop is CATSDWAGRAFF. The CDR3 DNA reads TGTGCCACCAGTGATTGGGCAGGGAGAGCTTTCTTT. This chain uses TRBV24-1 with TRBJ1-1; D may be TRBD1 (5 bases). In germline, CDR1 is KGHDR, CDR2 SFDVKD. This CDR3 is built from 12 residues. V lost 2 bases and J 10 bases, leaving 10 bases between the germline ends.

This rearrangement joins TRBV10-3 to TRBJ2-7; D remains ambiguous. This CDR3 has 11 residues. V lost 3 bases, J lost 2 bases, and 2 bases lay in between. Germline-derived CDR1 and CDR2 are ENHRY and SYGVKD. The CDR3 loop reads CAISDTYEQYF. For the CDR3, the DNA is TGTGCCATCAGTGACACCTACGAGCAGTACTTC.

This clonotype was observed many times. The CDR3 bases are TGTGCCAGCAGCCATTCCCGGGAAGCCTACGAGCAGTACTTC. Protein product: CASSHSREAYEQYF. The chain employs TRBV7-9 and TRBJ2-7; the D gene is possibly TRBD2 (5 bases). V shed 5 bases and J shed 2 bases, with 13 bases lying between them. The CDR3 sequence is 14 residues long. Germline V lookup: CDR1 SEHNR, CDR2 FQNEAQ (reference sequence).

The chain is built from TRBV5-1 and TRBJ1-2; TRBD1 agrees at 10 bases. The CDR3 has 15 residues. V trimming: 4 bases; J trimming: 5 bases; junction bases outside the gene matches: 8. CDR1 SGHRS and CDR2 YFSETQ come from the germline V gene. The CDR3 nucleotides read TGCGCCAGCAGCGCCCCGGGACAGGGGATTTATGGCTACACCTTC. Amino acids: CASSAPGQGIYGYTF.

The chain couples TRBV14 to TRBJ2-1; 10 positions match TRBD1. This CDR3 is 17 amino acids long. V lost 4 bases to trimming and J lost 7 bases; unmatched junction nucleotides: 13. Per the germline V gene, CDR1 is SGHDN and CDR2 is FVKESK. For the CDR3, the DNA is TGTGCCAGCAGCCCAATACGTTCGGGACAGGGGTCGAATGAGCAGTTCTTC. This encodes CASSPIRSGQGSNEQFF. The entire variable domain, with the rest obtained from reference TRBV14 and TRBJ2-1, is as follows: EAGVTQFPSHSVIEKGQTVTLRCDPISGHDNLYWYRRVMGKEIKFLLHFVKESKQDESGMPNNRFLAERTGGTYSTLKVQPAELEDSGVYFCASSPIRSGQGSNEQFFGPGTRLTVL.

V is TRBV6-1 and J is TRBJ2-5, with no clear D. CDR1 is MNHNS and CDR2 is SASEGT in the germline V gene. CDR3 length equals 14 residues. Trimming took off 3 bases at V and 3 bases at J, with 11 bases between the two ends. CDR3 nucleotides: TGTGCCAGCAGTGAGATAATGGATAAAGAGACCCAGTACTTC. As protein: CASSEIMDKETQYF.

This clonotype turned up a few times. The chain couples TRBV27 to TRBJ2-7; TRBD2 aligns across 10 bases. Germline CDR1 MNHEY, CDR2 SMNVEV (reference sequence). Trimming cost V 6 bases and J 4 bases; bases outside gene matches: 6. The CDR3 loop spans 14 amino acids. The CDR3 coding sequence is TGTGCCAGCAGGGACCTAGCGGGAGCGTACGAGCAGTACTTC. Translated, it gives CASRDLAGAYEQYF.

This chain connects TRBV10-3 to TRBJ2-6, with TRBD1 as a possible D gene (5 bases). Per the germline V gene, CDR1 is ENHRY and CDR2 is SYGVKD. The germline V and J ends were trimmed by 3 bases and 0 bases, with 15 bases remaining between them. This CDR3 has 18 amino acids. The CDR3 reads CAISDSNKGPSGANVLTF. The CDR3 bases are TGTGCCATCAGTGATTCCAATAAGGGGCCCTCTGGGGCCAACGTCCTGACTTTC.

The rearrangement uses TRBV11-2 and TRBJ1-4; D call uncertain. V lost 6 bases to trimming and J lost 1 base, with 12 bases between them. Germline V gives CDR1 SGHAT, CDR2 FQNNGV. The CDR3 spans 15 residues. CDR3 region: CASRKPGLTNEKLFF. The CDR3 DNA follows: TGTGCCAGCAGAAAACCGGGCCTAACTAATGAAAAACTGTTTTTT.

This clonotype was seen only a few times. The chain has TRBV12-3 or TRBV12-4 and TRBJ2-7; 9 bases fit TRBD1. V was clipped by 7 bases and J by 5 bases; unmatched bases: 9. This CDR3 region has 14 residues. In nucleotides, the CDR3 is TGTGCCAGCATCTCCGGGACAGGGTCTAACGAGCAGTACTTC. Encoded protein: CASISGTGSNEQYF.

The chain employs TRBV28 and TRBJ2-5; a possible D gene is TRBD1 (6 bases). Looked up from germline, CDR1 is MDHEN and CDR2 is SYDVKM. Trimming pared 6 bases from V and 4 bases from J, leaving 18 bases between. This CDR3 contains 15 residues. The CDR3 spells CASRTGHRNRETQYF. The CDR3 DNA is TGTGCCAGCAGGACGGGACACCGAAACAGAGAGACCCAGTACTTC.

This clonotype was seen only a few times. This rearrangement joins TRBV7-9 to TRBJ1-4, with TRBD1 identical over 7 bases. Germline trimming cut 6 bases from V and 4 bases from J; bases unmatched to any gene: 8. Germline CDR1 SEHNR, CDR2 FQNEAQ (reference sequence). This CDR3 region has 15 residues. CDR3 region: CASSPIGTVNEKLFF. CDR3 bases: TGTGCCAGCAGTCCCATTGGGACAGTTAATGAAAAACTGTTTTTT.

V usage is TRBV4-3 and J usage is TRBJ2-3; D is undetermined. Trimming shortened V by 10 bases and J by 0 bases, and 14 bases separated the two germline ends. The germline V gene encodes CDR1 LGHNA and CDR2 YSLEER. The CDR3 consists of 14 residues. The CDR3 here is CATYHPASTDTQYF. DNA for the CDR3: TGCGCCACTTACCACCCGGCTAGCACAGATACGCAGTATTTT.

This clonotype was detected ten times or more. This chain joins TRBV7-2 and TRBJ2-1; a weak D match, TRBD2 (6 bases). Trimming cost V 2 bases and J 0 bases, with 11 bases left between them. Germline assignment: CDR1 SGHTA and CDR2 FQGNSA. There are 16 residues in the CDR3. The CDR3 sequence: CASSLLGGSSYNEQFF. CDR3 nucleotide sequence: TGTGCCAGCAGCTTACTCGGGGGAAGCTCCTACAATGAGCAGTTCTTC. The full variable domain, its missing parts supplied by reference TRBV7-2 and TRBJ2-1, is GAGVSQSPSNKVTEKGKDVELRCDPISGHTALYWYRQSLGQGLEFLIYFQGNSAPDKSGLPSDRFSAERTGGSVSTLTIQRTQQEDSAVYLCASSLLGGSSYNEQFFGPGTRLTVL.

The chain carries TRBV5-4 and TRBJ2-5, with D possibly being TRBD2 (6 bases). The germline gives CDR1 SGHNT, CDR2 YYREEE (reference sequence). This CDR3 is built from 16 residues. V lost 4 bases to trimming and J lost 5 bases, with 21 bases between them. The CDR3 bases are TGTGCCAGCAGCCCTCCCGGGACCCCCCGGGGGGAGACCCAGTACTTC. Its translation is CASSPPGTPRGETQYF. Using reference TRBV5-4 and TRBJ2-5 for the parts outside the CDR3, the full variable domain is ETGVTQSPTHLIKTRGQQVTLRCSSQSGHNTVSWYQQALGQGPQFIFQYYREEENGRGNFPPRFSGLQFPNYSSELNVNALELDDSALYLCASSPPGTPRGETQYFGPGTRLLVL.

This clonotype was seen many times. The chain is built from TRBV25-1 and TRBJ2-1; 10 nucleotides line up with TRBD1. Germline V lookup: CDR1 MGHDK, CDR2 SYGVNS. CDR3 length: 14 amino acids. V was clipped by 6 bases and J by 5 bases; unmatched bases: 4. Here the CDR3 reads CASRRQGADNEQFF. CDR3 bases: TGTGCCAGCAGAAGACAGGGGGCGGACAATGAGCAGTTCTTC.

This clonotype was observed a few times. This chain connects TRBV3-1 to TRBJ1-1; the match to TRBD1 covers 11 bases. The CDR3 is 16 residues long. Trimming removed 4 bases from V and 3 bases from J; junction bases left unmatched: 7. The germline gives CDR1 LGHDT, CDR2 YNNKEL (reference sequence). DNA of the CDR3: TGTGCCAGCAGCCTGGGGACAGGGGGTTCTGACACTGAAGCTTTCTTT. It is translated as CASSLGTGGSDTEAFF.

The chain has TRBV18 and TRBJ2-7; D gene unclear. Trimming left V 3 bases short and J 5 bases short, with 8 bases between. Per germline, CDR1 KGHSH and CDR2 LQKENI. The CDR3 is 12 residues long. Here the CDR3 DNA reads TGTGCCAGCTCACCGCAGGCAAACGAGCAGTACTTC. Translation: CASSPQANEQYF.